This T cell receptor (beta chain) was found in a study of Ad26.COV2.S vaccination and SARS-CoV-2 variants. About the research overall: Donor joined the COV1001 Ad26.COV2.S trial arm. In the study, Ad26.COV2.S was injected intramuscularly once, or twice 56 days apart. General observations from the study: Placebo recipients had lower spike-specific TCR breadth than vaccine recipients. After vaccination, reports described spike-specific CD8+ and CD4+ T cell responses as showing substantial breadth.

Documented treatment: about 20 received Ad26.COV2.S at low or high dose, single or two shots; a few received placebo; per-sample allocation not given. It was on day 63 after the first vaccine or placebo injection that samples were taken. V was pared by 4 bases and J by 2 bases, with 19 bases between. The CDR3 contains 16 residues. CDR1 SGDLS and CDR2 YYNGEE come from the germline V gene. Only in-frame clones appear in the TCRdb table, and some are missing; sequencing was by immunoSEQ multiplex PCR. Of 510,000 or so clones in the sample, roughly 89% were seen once. This clone counts as medium-sized. Antigen specificity is unknown.

The sample consisted of peripheral blood, taken in a trial of Ad26.COV2.S vaccine versus placebo. V usage is TRBV9 and J usage is TRBJ2-7; possibly TRBD2 for D (5 bases). The clonotype was recovered from a person aged 18-60 years who received the Ad26.COV2.S COVID-19 vaccine or a placebo. The CDR3 region has the DNA TGTGCCAGCAGCCCATCCAGTAAGCGGCATCCCTACGAGCAGTACTTC. Amino acid sequence: CASSPSSKRHPYEQYF.